Listed below are T cell receptor beta chains from one sample, sequenced in a study of T cells in Graves' hyperthyroidism and ophthalmopathy. TCRdb processed the multiplex PCR reads anew with MiXCR; each CDR3 protein has one entry. Of roughly 200,000 distinct CDR3 sequences listed, about 17% are singletons. Sequenced: blood. The receptors here all came from a middle-aged man with Graves' hyperthyroidism. The CDR3 runs from the conserved cysteine through the conserved F or W. A D gene is named only where the DNA matches it firmly. Not every row has a clone size; where given, it reads once, few, many or a size class.

CDR3nt: TGTGCCAGCAGCTTGGGAGGGGAGAGCTCCTACAATGAGCAGTTCTTC
CDR3aa: CASSLGGESSYNEQFF
v_gene: TRBV5-6
d_gene: NA
abundance: NA
j_gene: TRBJ2-1

CDR3nt: TGTGCCAGCTCACTAGACGTTGGGCTGAACTATGGCTACACCTTC
CDR3aa: CASSLDVGLNYGYTF
v_gene: TRBV18
d_gene: NA
abundance: few
j_gene: TRBJ1-2

CDR3nt: TGTGCCAGCAGTCAAAGGGGTTCACCCCTCCACTTT
CDR3aa: CASSQRGSPLHF
v_gene: TRBV6-1
d_gene: NA
abundance: few
j_gene: TRBJ1-6

CDR3nt: TGTGCCATCAGTGAGGGGATAAGGACTAGCGGTAACACAGATACGCAGTATTTT
CDR3aa: CAISEGIRTSGNTDTQYF
v_gene: TRBV10-3
d_gene: TRBD2
abundance: many
j_gene: TRBJ2-3

CDR3nt: TGTGCCAGCAGTCCTAAGGGGAACGGCAATCAGCCCCAGCATTTT
CDR3aa: CASSPKGNGNQPQHF
v_gene: TRBV6-1
d_gene: NA
abundance: many
j_gene: TRBJ1-5

CDR3nt: TGTGCCAGCGGGGGTACAACAACCTACGAGCAGTACTTC
CDR3aa: CASGGTTTYEQYF
v_gene: TRBV28
d_gene: NA
abundance: many
j_gene: TRBJ2-7

CDR3nt: TGTGCCAGCAGCTTGAGACAGGGAATCACAGATACGCAGTATTTT
CDR3aa: CASSLRQGITDTQYF
v_gene: TRBV5-8
d_gene: TRBD1
abundance: many
j_gene: TRBJ2-3

CDR3nt: TGTGCCTGGAGTGGCAGCAATCAGCCCCAGCATTTT
CDR3aa: CAWSGSNQPQHF
v_gene: TRBV30
d_gene: NA
abundance: many
j_gene: TRBJ1-5

CDR3nt: TGTGCCAGCAGCAATCTAGCGGTAGCTTCCCAAGAGACCCAGTACTTC
CDR3aa: CASSNLAVASQETQYF
v_gene: TRBV5-8
d_gene: TRBD2
abundance: many
j_gene: TRBJ2-5

CDR3nt: TGTGCCAGCAGTGAAGTCCCAGGTGAGAACACTGAAGCTTTCTTT
CDR3aa: CASSEVPGENTEAFF
v_gene: TRBV6-1
d_gene: NA
abundance: many
j_gene: TRBJ1-1

CDR3nt: TGTGCCAGCAGAGAAGGGACCGGGGAGCTGTTTTTT
CDR3aa: CASREGTGELFF
v_gene: TRBV9
d_gene: NA
abundance: NA
j_gene: TRBJ2-2

CDR3nt: TGCGCCAGCAGCGCTGGATCGGAGGAAGCTTTCTTT
CDR3aa: CASSAGSEEAFF
v_gene: TRBV5-1
d_gene: NA
abundance: many
j_gene: TRBJ1-1

CDR3nt: TGTGCCAGCAGCTTGGCCGCGCTGGAAGTTAATCAGCCCCAGCATTTT
CDR3aa: CASSLAALEVNQPQHF
v_gene: TRBV5-8
d_gene: NA
abundance: NA
j_gene: TRBJ1-5

CDR3nt: TGTGCCAGCAGCTCAGGGACAGCTAACTATGGCTACACCTTC
CDR3aa: CASSSGTANYGYTF
v_gene: TRBV5-5
d_gene: TRBD1
abundance: few
j_gene: TRBJ1-2

CDR3nt: TGTGCCAGCAGTCCAGTCGCCAACTATGGCTACACCTTC
CDR3aa: CASSPVANYGYTF
v_gene: TRBV5-5
d_gene: NA
abundance: many
j_gene: TRBJ1-2

CDR3nt: TGTGCCATCTCTACAGGGGGGATTAGCAATCAGCCCCAGCATTTT
CDR3aa: CAISTGGISNQPQHF
v_gene: TRBV10-3
d_gene: TRBD1
abundance: many
j_gene: TRBJ1-5

CDR3nt: TGTGCCAGCAGTGAGCTAGGATCCTACGAGCAGTACTTC
CDR3aa: CASSELGSYEQYF
v_gene: TRBV25-1
d_gene: NA
abundance: NA
j_gene: TRBJ2-7

CDR3nt: TGTGCCTGTGACAGCCGCTCCTACAATGAGCAGTTCTTC
CDR3aa: CACDSRSYNEQFF
v_gene: TRBV7-2
d_gene: NA
abundance: many
j_gene: TRBJ2-1

CDR3nt: TGCAGTGCTAGAGATTACCGAGCGGGGGGGAACACAGATACGCAGTATTTT
CDR3aa: CSARDYRAGGNTDTQYF
v_gene: TRBV20-1
d_gene: TRBD2
abundance: NA
j_gene: TRBJ2-3

CDR3nt: TGTGCCAGCAGTTTAGGGACAGCAAGAACAACAACTAATGAAAAACTGTTTTTT
CDR3aa: CASSLGTARTTTNEKLFF
v_gene: TRBV6-1
d_gene: TRBD1
abundance: few
j_gene: TRBJ1-4

CDR3nt: TGCGCCAGCAGCTTGGCGCGGGGATCTAACTATGGCTACACCTTC
CDR3aa: CASSLARGSNYGYTF
v_gene: TRBV5-1
d_gene: NA
abundance: few
j_gene: TRBJ1-2

CDR3nt: TGTGCCTGGAGTCCCGACCGACTTCATGGCTACACCTTC
CDR3aa: CAWSPDRLHGYTF
v_gene: TRBV30
d_gene: NA
abundance: many
j_gene: TRBJ1-2

CDR3nt: TGTGCCAGCAGCGATGCTCCGAGCTCCTATAATTCACCCCTCCACTTT
CDR3aa: CASSDAPSSYNSPLHF
v_gene: TRBV2
d_gene: NA
abundance: many
j_gene: TRBJ1-6